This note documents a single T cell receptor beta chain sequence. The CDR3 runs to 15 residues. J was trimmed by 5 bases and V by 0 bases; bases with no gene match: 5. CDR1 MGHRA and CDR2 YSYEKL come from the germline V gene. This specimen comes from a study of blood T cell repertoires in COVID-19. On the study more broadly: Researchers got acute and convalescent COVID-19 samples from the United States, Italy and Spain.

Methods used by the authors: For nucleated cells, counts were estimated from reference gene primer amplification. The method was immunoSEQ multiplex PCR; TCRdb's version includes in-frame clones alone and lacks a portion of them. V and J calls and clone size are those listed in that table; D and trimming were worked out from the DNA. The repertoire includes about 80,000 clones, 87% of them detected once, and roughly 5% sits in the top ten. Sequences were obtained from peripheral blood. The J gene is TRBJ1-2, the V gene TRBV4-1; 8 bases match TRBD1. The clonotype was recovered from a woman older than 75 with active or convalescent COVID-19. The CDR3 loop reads CASSQDRTGRYGYTF. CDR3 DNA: TGCGCCAGCAGCCAAGATAGGACAGGGAGGTATGGCTACACCTTC.